One sample yielded the 11 T cell receptor beta chains listed below, sequenced in a study of blood T cell repertoires in COVID-19. Profiling relied on immunoSEQ multiplex PCR, and the TCRdb table lists in-frame clones only, not all of them. Found here are 68,000 or so clones, around four fifths of them singletons; the top ten hold around 9.4%. The sequenced sample consisted of peripheral blood. These receptors were taken from a woman in her fifties or sixties with acute or convalescent COVID-19.

This clone was seen once. The rearrangement links TRBV18 to TRBJ2-7; TRBD2 might be the D (5 bases). This CDR3 spans 14 amino acids. Trimming cost V 2 bases and J 4 bases, with 12 bases left between them. Germline loops: CDR1 KGHSH, CDR2 LQKENI. In nucleotides, the CDR3 is TGTGCCAGCTCACCAGCGGGCAGTCTGTACGAGCAGTACTTC. Its translation is CASSPAGSLYEQYF. Combining the CDR3 with reference TRBV18 and TRBJ2-7 gives the whole variable domain NAGVMQNPRHLVRRRGQEARLRCSPMKGHSHVYWYRQLPEEGLKFMVYLQKENIIDESGMPKERFSAEFPKEGPSILRIQQVVRGDSAAYFCASSPAGSLYEQYFGPGTRLTVT.

The chain links TRBV7-8 to TRBJ2-1; no firm D call. V was clipped by 7 bases and J by 8 bases, with 15 bases between them. Germline CDR1 and CDR2: SGHVS and FQNEAQ. CDR3 length equals 13 residues. Here the CDR3 reads CASTAPGLYEQFF. CDR3 bases: TGTGCCAGCACCGCCCCGGGTTTGTATGAGCAGTTCTTC.

This chain joins TRBV18 and TRBJ2-7; 8 nucleotides line up with TRBD2. Germline trimming cut 0 bases from V and 1 base from J; bases unmatched to any gene: 2. Germline V gives CDR1 KGHSH, CDR2 LQKENI. This CDR3 region has 15 residues. CDR3: CASSPPGLGSYEQYF. CDR3 coding DNA: TGTGCCAGCTCACCACCGGGACTAGGGTCCTACGAGCAGTACTTC.

In its sample, this clone was seen many times. The chain recombines TRBV3-1 (or the pseudogene TRBV3-2) with TRBJ1-1; D not resolved. The CDR3 has 13 amino acids. Trimming left V 2 bases short and J 5 bases short, with 9 bases between. CDR1 and CDR2 (germline): LGHDT, YNNKEL (reference sequence). The CDR3 bases are TGTGCCAGCAGCCAATACGAGGGTACTGAAGCTTTCTTT. Translating gives CASSQYEGTEAFF.

The rearrangement links TRBV5-1 to TRBJ1-1, with TRBD1 matching 9 bases. The CDR3 is 14 residues long. CDR1 is SGHRS and CDR2 is YFSETQ in the germline V gene. Trimming took 7 bases from V and 5 from J; bases not matched to a gene: 9. CDR3 loop: CASGQGPVGTEAFF. In nucleotides, the CDR3 is TGCGCCAGCGGACAGGGGCCCGTCGGGACTGAAGCTTTCTTT. Drawing the rest from reference TRBV5-1 and TRBJ1-1, the complete variable domain is KAGVTQTPRYLIKTRGQQVTLSCSPISGHRSVSWYQQTPGQGLQFLFEYFSETQRNKGNFPGRFSGRQFSNSRSEMNVSTLELGDSALYLCASGQGPVGTEAFFGQGTRLTVV.

The chain has TRBV29-1 and TRBJ1-5; 7 bases map to TRBD1. The junction had 4 bases not matched to a gene; V was cut back by 6 bases and J by 5 bases. The CDR3 is made up of 12 amino acids. Germline values: CDR1 SQVTM, CDR2 ANQGSEA. Here the CDR3 reads CSVRQGDQPQHF. In DNA, the CDR3 is TGCAGCGTGAGACAGGGCGATCAGCCCCAGCATTTT.

The rearrangement uses TRBV7-2 and TRBJ2-5; maybe TRBD2 (6 bases). Trimming left V 5 bases short and J 2 bases short, with 18 bases between. CDR1 and CDR2 (germline): SGHTA, FQGNSA. This CDR3 is 16 amino acids long. The DNA of the CDR3 is TGTGCCAGCAGCCCCCCGGGACTCTCCTCGCAAGAGACCCAGTACTTC. Protein product: CASSPPGLSSQETQYF.

The chain has TRBV29-1 and TRBJ1-2; no reliable D call. Germline CDR1 and CDR2: SQVTM and ANQGSEA. This CDR3 contains 13 residues. Trimming pared 3 bases from V and 4 bases from J, leaving 12 bases between. The CDR3 here is CSVDKDNSYGYTF. The CDR3, as DNA: TGCAGCGTTGATAAAGACAATTCCTATGGCTACACCTTC.

The chain uses TRBV4-1 and TRBJ2-3; 8 bases line up with TRBD2. This CDR3 is built from 16 residues. From germline, CDR1 is MGHRA and CDR2 YSYEKL. V lost 2 bases and J lost 3; bases outside the gene matches: 7. The CDR3 nucleotides are TGCGCCAGCAGCCAATCCCCTAGCGGGTCGACAGATACGCAGTATTTT. It is translated as CASSQSPSGSTDTQYF.

The chain couples TRBV19 to TRBJ1-2; D might be TRBD1 (5 bases). Trimming removed 9 bases from V and 8 bases from J, with 28 bases in between. CDR1 and CDR2 (germline): LNHDA, SQIVND (reference sequence). There are 16 residues in the CDR3. CDR3 sequence reads: CASVSIYGGGVSGYTF. CDR3 bases: TGTGCCAGCGTATCAATTTACGGGGGGGGAGTCTCCGGCTACACCTTC.

This clone appeared a single time. Here the CDR3 DNA reads TGTGCCAGCAGTGAATATGGGGTTGAGGGCACTGAAGCTTTCTTT. Residues: CASSEYGVEGTEAFF. The chain couples TRBV25-1 to TRBJ1-1; no reliable D call. CDR1 and CDR2 from the germline V gene are MGHDK and SYGVNS. The CDR3 is 15 residues long. V was cut by 0 bases and J by 4 bases, with 12 bases left in between.